These 6 T cell receptor beta chains originate from one sample sequenced in a study of cytomegalovirus exposure and HLA in healthy donors. This PCR relied on a set of 60 Vbeta primers and 13 Jbeta primers. Repertoires were generated with immunoSEQ multiplex PCR, while TCRdb's copy carries only in-frame clones and drops some. The data hold some 150,000 clones, with 77% observed a single time. Sequenced input: PBMCs. These receptors all come from a woman aged 45-60 years in good health and CMV-seronegative.

This clone came up a few times. The gene calls are TRBV5-1 and TRBJ2-7, with 10 positions matching TRBD1. In germline, CDR1 is SGHRS, CDR2 YFSETQ. With 3 bases clipped from V and 5 bases from J, the junction kept 11 bases outside the gene matches. The CDR3 runs to 16 residues. The DNA of the CDR3 is TGCGCCAGCAGCTACTCCCGACAGGGGGCCTTGGACGAGCAGTACTTC. Encoded protein: CASSYSRQGALDEQYF.

The count of this clone is one. This CDR3 reads CASSPLAGLTDTQYF. The CDR3, as DNA: TGTGCCAGCTCACCACTAGCGGGGTTAACAGATACGCAGTATTTT. The chain joins TRBV18 to TRBJ2-3; 8 bases match TRBD2. CDR1 is KGHSH, CDR2 LQKENI, per germline. CDR3 length: 15 amino acids. V shed 1 base, J shed 3 bases, and the junction held 3 bases outside the gene matches.

The chain combines TRBV19 with TRBJ1-6; possibly TRBD1 for D (5 bases). CDR1 and CDR2 (germline): LNHDA, SQIVND (reference sequence). V shed 7 bases and J shed 10 bases, with 17 bases lying between them. This CDR3 has 14 amino acids. For the CDR3, the DNA is TGTGCCAGTACCATGACCAGGGCGTCATCACCCCTCCACTTT. As protein: CASTMTRASSPLHF.

The V and J genes are TRBV7-8 and TRBJ2-3; D possibly corresponds to TRBD2 (5 bases). Germline V gene lookup returns CDR1 SGHVS and CDR2 FQNEAQ. The V end was cut by 2 bases, the J end by 5 bases, with 14 bases between. The CDR3 is 15 residues long. The CDR3: CASSLRTGTLDTQYF. The CDR3 nucleotides read TGTGCCAGCAGCTTAAGGACGGGAACATTAGATACGCAGTATTTT.

The rearrangement links TRBV5-5 to TRBJ1-2, with 7 bases fitting TRBD1. Germline CDR1 and CDR2: SGHKS and YYEKEE (reference sequence). The V segment lost 6 bases and the J segment 0 bases; nucleotides outside the gene matches: 8. This CDR3 has 15 amino acids. The CDR3 DNA reads TGTGCCAGCAACACACGGACAGGAGCTAACTATGGCTACACCTTC. Translated, it gives CASNTRTGANYGYTF.

In this sample, this clone turned up a few times. V gene TRBV9 combines with J gene TRBJ2-3, with D tentatively TRBD2 (6 bases). V lost 1 base to trimming and J lost 0 bases, with 12 bases between them. CDR1 is SGDLS and CDR2 is YYNGEE in the germline V gene. The CDR3 length is 16 residues. The CDR3 DNA follows: TGTGCCAGCAGCGTATGGTCGGGGGTGAGCACAGATACGCAGTATTTT. The encoded protein is CASSVWSGVSTDTQYF.